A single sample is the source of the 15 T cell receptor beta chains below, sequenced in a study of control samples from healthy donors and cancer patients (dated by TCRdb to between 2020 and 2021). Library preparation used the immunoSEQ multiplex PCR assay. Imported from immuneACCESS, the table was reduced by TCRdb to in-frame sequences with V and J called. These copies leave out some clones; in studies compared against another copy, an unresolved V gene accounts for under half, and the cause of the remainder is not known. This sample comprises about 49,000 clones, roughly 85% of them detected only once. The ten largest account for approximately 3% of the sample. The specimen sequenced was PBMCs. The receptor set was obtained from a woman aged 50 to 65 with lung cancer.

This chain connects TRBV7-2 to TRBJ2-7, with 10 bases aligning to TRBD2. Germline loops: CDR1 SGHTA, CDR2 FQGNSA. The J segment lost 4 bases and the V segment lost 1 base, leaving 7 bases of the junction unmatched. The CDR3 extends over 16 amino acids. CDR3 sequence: CASSLESGGAGYEQYF. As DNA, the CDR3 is TGTGCCAGCAGCTTAGAGAGCGGGGGGGCCGGGTACGAGCAGTACTTC.

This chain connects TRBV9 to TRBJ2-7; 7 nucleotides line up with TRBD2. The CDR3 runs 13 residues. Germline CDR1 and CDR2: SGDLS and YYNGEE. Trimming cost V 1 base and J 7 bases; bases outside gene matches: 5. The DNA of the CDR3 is TGTGCCAGCAGCGTAACGGGTAGCGGGGAGCAGTACTTC. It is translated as CASSVTGSGEQYF.

Written as DNA, the CDR3 is TGCGCCAGCAGCTTGGCAGGGGGCGCAGACTATGGCTACACCTTC. As protein: CASSLAGGADYGYTF. The chain employs TRBV5-1 and TRBJ1-2; 8 bases match TRBD1. Losses at the gene ends were 0 bases for V and 3 bases for J; bases not matched to a gene: 4. Looked up from germline, CDR1 is SGHRS and CDR2 is YFSETQ. The CDR3 is 15 amino acids.

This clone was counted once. CDR3 loop: CASSQAQESYNEQFF. DNA of the CDR3: TGCGCCAGCAGCCAAGCCCAGGAGTCCTACAATGAGCAGTTCTTC. V gene TRBV4-3 combines with J gene TRBJ2-1, with D uncertain. Between the trimmed V and J ends, which lost 1 base and 1 base, there was a span of 8 bases. The CDR3 loop spans 15 amino acids. Germline values: CDR1 LGHNA, CDR2 YSLEER.

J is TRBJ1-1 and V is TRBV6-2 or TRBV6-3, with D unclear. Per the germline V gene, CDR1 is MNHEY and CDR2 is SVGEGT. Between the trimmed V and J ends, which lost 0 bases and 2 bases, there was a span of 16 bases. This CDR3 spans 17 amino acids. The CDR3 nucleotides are TGTGCCAGCAGTTACTCGGGCCCGTACGAAGGAAACACTGAAGCTTTCTTT. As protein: CASSYSGPYEGNTEAFF.

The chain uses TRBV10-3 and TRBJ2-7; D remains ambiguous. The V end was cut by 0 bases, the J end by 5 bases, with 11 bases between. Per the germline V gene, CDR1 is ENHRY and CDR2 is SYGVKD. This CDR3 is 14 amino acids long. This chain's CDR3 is CAISESGNVNEQYF. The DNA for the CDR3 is TGTGCCATCAGTGAGTCGGGTAATGTGAACGAGCAGTACTTC.

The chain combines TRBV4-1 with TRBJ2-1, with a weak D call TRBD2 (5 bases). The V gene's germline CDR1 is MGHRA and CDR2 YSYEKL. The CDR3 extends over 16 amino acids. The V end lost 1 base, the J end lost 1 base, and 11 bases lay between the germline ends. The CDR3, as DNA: TGCGCCAGCAGCCAAGTGGGAGACCCTTCCTACAATGAGCAGTTCTTC. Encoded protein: CASSQVGDPSYNEQFF.

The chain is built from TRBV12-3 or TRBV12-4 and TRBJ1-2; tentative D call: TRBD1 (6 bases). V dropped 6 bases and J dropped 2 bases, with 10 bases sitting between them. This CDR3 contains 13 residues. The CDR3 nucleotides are TGTGCCAGCAGGACTGGACAGAACTATGGCTACACCTTC. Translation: CASRTGQNYGYTF.

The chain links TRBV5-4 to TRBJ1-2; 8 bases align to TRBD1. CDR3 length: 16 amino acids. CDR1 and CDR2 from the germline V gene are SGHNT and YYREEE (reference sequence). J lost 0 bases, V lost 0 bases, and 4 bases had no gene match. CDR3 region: CASSLGQGAPNYGYTF. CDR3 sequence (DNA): TGTGCCAGCAGCTTGGGGCAGGGGGCCCCTAACTATGGCTACACCTTC.

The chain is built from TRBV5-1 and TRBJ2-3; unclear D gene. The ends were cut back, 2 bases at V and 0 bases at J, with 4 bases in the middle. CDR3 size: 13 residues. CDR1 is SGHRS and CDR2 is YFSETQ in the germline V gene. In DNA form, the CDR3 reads TGCGCCAGCAGCTTTTACAGCACAGATACGCAGTATTTT. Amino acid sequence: CASSFYSTDTQYF.

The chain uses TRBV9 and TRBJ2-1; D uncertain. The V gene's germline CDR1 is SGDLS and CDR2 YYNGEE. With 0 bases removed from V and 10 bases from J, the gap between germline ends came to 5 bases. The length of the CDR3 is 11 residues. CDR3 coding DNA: TGTGCCAGCAGCGTAGCCGGGGAGCAGTTCTTC. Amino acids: CASSVAGEQFF.

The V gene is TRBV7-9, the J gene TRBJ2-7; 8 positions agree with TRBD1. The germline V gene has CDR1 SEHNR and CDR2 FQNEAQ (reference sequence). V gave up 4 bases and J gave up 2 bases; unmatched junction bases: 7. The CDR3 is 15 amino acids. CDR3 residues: CASSSPGQGAYEQYF. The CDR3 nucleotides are TGTGCCAGCAGCTCCCCAGGACAGGGCGCCTACGAGCAGTACTTC. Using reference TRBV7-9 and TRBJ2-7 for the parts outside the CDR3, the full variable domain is DTGVSQNPRHKITKRGQNVTFRCDPISEHNRLYWYRQTLGQGPEFLTYFQNEAQLEKSRLLSDRFSAERPKGSFSTLEIQRTEQGDSAMYLCASSSPGQGAYEQYFGPGTRLTVT.

The CDR3 DNA is TGTGCCAGCAGTGATGCCTCTCAGTCCAATTCACCCCTCCACTTT. Amino acids: CASSDASQSNSPLHF. The J gene is TRBJ1-6, the V gene TRBV25-1; D is ambiguous. Trimming removed 3 bases at V and 7 bases at J, with 13 bases between. Germline CDR1 is MGHDK and CDR2 is SYGVNS. The length of the CDR3 is 15 residues. Full variable domain (missing parts from reference TRBV25-1 and TRBJ1-6): EADIYQTPRYLVIGTGKKITLECSQTMGHDKMYWYQQDPGMELHLIHYSYGVNSTEKGDLSSESTVSRIRTEHFPLTLESARPSHTSQYLCASSDASQSNSPLHFGNGTRLTVT.

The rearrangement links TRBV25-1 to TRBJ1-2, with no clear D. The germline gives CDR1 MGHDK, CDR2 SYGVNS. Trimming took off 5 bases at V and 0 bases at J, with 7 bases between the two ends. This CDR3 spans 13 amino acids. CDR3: CASSPDANYGYTF. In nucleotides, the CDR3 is TGTGCCAGCAGTCCTGATGCTAACTATGGCTACACCTTC.

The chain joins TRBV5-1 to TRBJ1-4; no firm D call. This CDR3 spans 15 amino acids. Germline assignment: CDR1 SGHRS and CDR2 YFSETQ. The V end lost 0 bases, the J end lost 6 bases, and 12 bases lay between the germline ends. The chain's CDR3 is CASSLGDIGDEKLFF. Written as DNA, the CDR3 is TGCGCCAGCAGCTTGGGGGATATTGGTGATGAAAAACTGTTTTTT.